The entry below describes one T cell receptor (beta chain). The source of the sample is a study of blood T cell repertoires in COVID-19. On the study more broadly: The analysed material was cDNA or gDNA that came from T cells, B-cell-depleted T cells, or PBMCs.

Looked up from germline, CDR1 is LGHNA and CDR2 is YSLEER. V dropped 0 bases and J dropped 2 bases, with 8 bases sitting between them. This CDR3 spans 14 amino acids. Source study methods: From reference gene primer amplification, estimates of nucleated cell counts were derived. Sequencing used immunoSEQ multiplex PCR; TCRdb keeps in-frame clones, though not all of them. V and J calls and clone size follow that table, whereas D and trimming were derived from the DNA. Of about 37,000 clones in the sample, roughly 80% are singletons; the top ten hold about 3.2%. The sequence was collected from a man aged 70 or older with COVID-19, enrolled during active disease. The gene calls are TRBV4-3 and TRBJ2-7; D not certain. The material sequenced was peripheral blood. In DNA, the CDR3 is TGCGCCAGCAGCCAAGATTGGCTGACCTACGAGCAGTACTTC. This codes for CASSQDWLTYEQYF.